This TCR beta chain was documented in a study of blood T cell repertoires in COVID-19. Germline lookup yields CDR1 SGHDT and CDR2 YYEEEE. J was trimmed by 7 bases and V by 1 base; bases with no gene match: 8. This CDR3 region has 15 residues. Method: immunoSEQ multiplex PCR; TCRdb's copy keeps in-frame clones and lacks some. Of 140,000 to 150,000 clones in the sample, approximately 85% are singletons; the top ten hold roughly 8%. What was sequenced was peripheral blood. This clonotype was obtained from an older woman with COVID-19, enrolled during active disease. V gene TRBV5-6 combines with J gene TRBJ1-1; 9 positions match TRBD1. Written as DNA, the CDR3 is TGTGCCAGCAGCTTGTGGGACAGGGAGAAACGTGAAGCTTTCTTT. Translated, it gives CASSLWDREKREAFF.